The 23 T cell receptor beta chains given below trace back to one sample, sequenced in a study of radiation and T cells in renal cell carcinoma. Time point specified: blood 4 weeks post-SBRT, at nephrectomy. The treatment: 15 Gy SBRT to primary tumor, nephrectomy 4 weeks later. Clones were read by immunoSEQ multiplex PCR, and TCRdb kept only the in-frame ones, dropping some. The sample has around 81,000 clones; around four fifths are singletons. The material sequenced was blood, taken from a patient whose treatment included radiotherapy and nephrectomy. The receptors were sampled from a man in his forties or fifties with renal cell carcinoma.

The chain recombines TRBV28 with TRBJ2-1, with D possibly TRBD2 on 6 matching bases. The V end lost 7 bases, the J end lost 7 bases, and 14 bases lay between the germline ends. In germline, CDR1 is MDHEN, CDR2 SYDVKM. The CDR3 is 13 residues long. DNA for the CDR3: TGTGCCAGCAATCGGGGGAGACGGAATGAGCAGTTCTTC. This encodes CASNRGRRNEQFF. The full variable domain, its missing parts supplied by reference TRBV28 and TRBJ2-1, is DVKVTQSSRYLVKRTGEKVFLECVQDMDHENMFWYRQDPGLGLRLIYFSYDVKMKEKGDIPEGYSVSREKKERFSLILESASTNQTSMYLCASNRGRRNEQFFGPGTRLTVL.

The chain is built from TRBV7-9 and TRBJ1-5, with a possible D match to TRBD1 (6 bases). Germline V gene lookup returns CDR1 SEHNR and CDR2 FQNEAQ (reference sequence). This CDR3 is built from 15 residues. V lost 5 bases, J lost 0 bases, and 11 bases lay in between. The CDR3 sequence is CASSRDTYSNQPQHF. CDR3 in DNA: TGTGCCAGCAGCCGGGACACCTATAGCAATCAGCCCCAGCATTTT.

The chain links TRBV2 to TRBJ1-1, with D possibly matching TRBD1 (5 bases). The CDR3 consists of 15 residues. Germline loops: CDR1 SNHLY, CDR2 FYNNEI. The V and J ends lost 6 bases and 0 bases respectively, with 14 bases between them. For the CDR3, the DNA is TGTGCCAGCAGCCTGGACGGGACTATGAACACTGAAGCTTTCTTT. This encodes CASSLDGTMNTEAFF. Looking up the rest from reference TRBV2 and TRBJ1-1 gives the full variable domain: EPEVTQTPSHQVTQMGQEVILRCVPISNHLYFYWYRQILGQKVEFLVSFYNNEISEKSEIFDDQFSVERPDGSNFTLKIRSTKLEDSAMYFCASSLDGTMNTEAFFGQGTRLTVV.

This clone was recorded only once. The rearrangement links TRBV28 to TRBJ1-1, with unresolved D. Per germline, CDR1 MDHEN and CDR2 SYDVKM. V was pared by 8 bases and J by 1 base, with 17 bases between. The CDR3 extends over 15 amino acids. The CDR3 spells CASGTVAGSNTEAFF. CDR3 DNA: TGTGCCAGCGGAACCGTGGCAGGCTCGAACACTGAAGCTTTCTTT.

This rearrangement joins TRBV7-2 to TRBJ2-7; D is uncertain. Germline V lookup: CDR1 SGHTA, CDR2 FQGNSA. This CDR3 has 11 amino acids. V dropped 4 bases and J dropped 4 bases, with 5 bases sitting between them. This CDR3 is CASSSIYEQYF. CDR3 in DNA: TGTGCCAGCAGCTCCATTTACGAGCAGTACTTC.

The CDR3 region is CASSAFQAGYEQYF. CDR3 coding DNA: TGTGCCAGCAGCGCGTTCCAAGCGGGGTACGAGCAGTACTTC. The chain is built from TRBV9 and TRBJ2-7; 7 bases align to TRBD2. This CDR3 is built from 14 residues. V shed 3 bases, J shed 4 bases, and the junction held 7 bases outside the gene matches. CDR1 SGDLS and CDR2 YYNGEE come from the germline V gene.

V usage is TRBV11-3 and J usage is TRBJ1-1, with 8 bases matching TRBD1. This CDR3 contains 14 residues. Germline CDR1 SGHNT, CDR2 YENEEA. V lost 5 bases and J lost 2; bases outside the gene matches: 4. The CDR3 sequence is CASSPGQGNTEAFF. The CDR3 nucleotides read TGTGCCAGCAGCCCTGGACAGGGCAACACTGAAGCTTTCTTT.

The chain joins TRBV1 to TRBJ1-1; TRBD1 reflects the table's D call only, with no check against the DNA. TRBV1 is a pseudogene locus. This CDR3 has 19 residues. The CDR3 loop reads CTSSQDQKGHTLTGTEAFF. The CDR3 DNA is TGCACCAGCAGCCAAGATCAGAAGGGACACACTCTTACGGGCACTGAAGCTTTCTTT.

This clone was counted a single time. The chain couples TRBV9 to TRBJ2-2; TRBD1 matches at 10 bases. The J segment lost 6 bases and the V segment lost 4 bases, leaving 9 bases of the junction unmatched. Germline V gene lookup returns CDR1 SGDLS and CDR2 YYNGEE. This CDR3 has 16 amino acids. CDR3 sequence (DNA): TGTGCCAGCAGCCGACCGGGACAGGGGACCGCCGGGGAGCTGTTTTTT. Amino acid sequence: CASSRPGQGTAGELFF.

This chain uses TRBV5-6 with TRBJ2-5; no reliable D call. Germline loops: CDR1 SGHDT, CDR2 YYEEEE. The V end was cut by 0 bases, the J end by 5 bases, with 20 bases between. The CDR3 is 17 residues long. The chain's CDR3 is CASSLEQPPVLEETQYF. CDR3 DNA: TGTGCCAGCAGCTTGGAACAGCCCCCGGTTCTTGAGGAGACCCAGTACTTC. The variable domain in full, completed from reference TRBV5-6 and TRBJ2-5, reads DAGVTQSPTHLIKTRGQQVTLRCSPKSGHDTVSWYQQALGQGPQFIFQYYEEEERQRGNFPDRFSGHQFPNYSSELNVNALLLGDSALYLCASSLEQPPVLEETQYFGPGTRLLVL.

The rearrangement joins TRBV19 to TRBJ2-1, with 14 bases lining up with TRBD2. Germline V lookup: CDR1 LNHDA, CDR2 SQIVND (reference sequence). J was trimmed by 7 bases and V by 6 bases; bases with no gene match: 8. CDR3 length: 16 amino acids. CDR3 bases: TGTGCCAGTAGGACTGGGGGACTAGCGGGAGTGAATGAGCAGTTCTTC. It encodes CASRTGGLAGVNEQFF.

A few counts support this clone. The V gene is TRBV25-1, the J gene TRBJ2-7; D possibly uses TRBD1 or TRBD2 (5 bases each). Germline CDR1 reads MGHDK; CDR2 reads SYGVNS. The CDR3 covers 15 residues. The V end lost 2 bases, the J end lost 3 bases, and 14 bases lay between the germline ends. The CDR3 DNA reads TGTGCCAGCAGTGAAGGGACGGTCCTTTACTACGAGCAGTACTTC. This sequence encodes CASSEGTVLYYEQYF.

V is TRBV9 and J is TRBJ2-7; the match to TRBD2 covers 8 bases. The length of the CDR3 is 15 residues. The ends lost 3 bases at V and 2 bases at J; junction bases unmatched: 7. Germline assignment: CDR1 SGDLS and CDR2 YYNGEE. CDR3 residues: CASSAGGDLTYEQYF. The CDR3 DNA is TGTGCCAGCAGCGCCGGGGGGGATTTGACCTACGAGCAGTACTTC.

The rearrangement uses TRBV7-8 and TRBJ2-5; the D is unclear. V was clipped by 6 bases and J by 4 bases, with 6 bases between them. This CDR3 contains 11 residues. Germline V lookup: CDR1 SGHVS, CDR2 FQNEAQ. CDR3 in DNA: TGTGCCAGCAGGACCGGAGAGACCCAGTACTTC. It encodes CASRTGETQYF.

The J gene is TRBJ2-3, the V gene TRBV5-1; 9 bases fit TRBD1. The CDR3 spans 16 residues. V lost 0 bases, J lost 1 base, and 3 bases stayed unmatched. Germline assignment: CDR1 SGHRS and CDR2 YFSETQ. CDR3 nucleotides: TGCGCCAGCAGCTTGGCGACAGGGGGAGGCACAGATACGCAGTATTTT. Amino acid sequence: CASSLATGGGTDTQYF.

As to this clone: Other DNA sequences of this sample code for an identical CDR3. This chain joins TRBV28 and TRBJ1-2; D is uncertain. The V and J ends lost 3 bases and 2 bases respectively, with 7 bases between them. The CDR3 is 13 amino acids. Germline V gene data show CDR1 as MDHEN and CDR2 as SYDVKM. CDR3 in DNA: TGTGCCAGCAGTTTGGACCTCAACTATGGCTACACCTTC. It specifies CASSLDLNYGYTF.

The CDR3: CASSKGTSGKHNEQFF. CDR3 bases: TGTGCCAGCAGCAAAGGGACTAGCGGGAAGCACAATGAGCAGTTCTTC. The chain links TRBV21-1 to TRBJ2-1; the table's D call, TRBD2, has no DNA check behind it. TRBV21-1 is shown as a pseudogene. The CDR3 consists of 16 residues.

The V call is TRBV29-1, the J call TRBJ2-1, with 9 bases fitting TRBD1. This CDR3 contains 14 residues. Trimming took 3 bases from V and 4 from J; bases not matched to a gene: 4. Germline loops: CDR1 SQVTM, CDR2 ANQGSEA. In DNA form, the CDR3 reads TGCAGCGTTGACCGGGACAGGGTATACAATGAGCAGTTCTTC. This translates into CSVDRDRVYNEQFF.

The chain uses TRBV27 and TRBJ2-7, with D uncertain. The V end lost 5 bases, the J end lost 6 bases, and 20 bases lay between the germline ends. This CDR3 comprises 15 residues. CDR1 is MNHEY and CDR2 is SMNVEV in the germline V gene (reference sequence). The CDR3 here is CASSPSSTGRLEQYF. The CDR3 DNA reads TGTGCCAGCAGTCCAAGTTCGACCGGACGGCTCGAGCAGTACTTC.

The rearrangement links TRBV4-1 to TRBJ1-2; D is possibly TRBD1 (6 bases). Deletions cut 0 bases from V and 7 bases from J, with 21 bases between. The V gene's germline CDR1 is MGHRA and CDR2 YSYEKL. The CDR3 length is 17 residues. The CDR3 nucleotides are TGCGCCAGCAGCCAAGAATCTGGTCCCGGGACAAGGTTTGGCTACACCTTC. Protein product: CASSQESGPGTRFGYTF.

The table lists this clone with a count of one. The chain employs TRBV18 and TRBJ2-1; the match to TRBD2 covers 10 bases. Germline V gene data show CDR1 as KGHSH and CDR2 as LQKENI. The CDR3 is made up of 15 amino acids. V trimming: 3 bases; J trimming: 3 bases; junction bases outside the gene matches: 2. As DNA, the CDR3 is TGTGCCAGCTCACCGGGACTAGCGCTCTACAATGAGCAGTTCTTC. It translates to CASSPGLALYNEQFF.

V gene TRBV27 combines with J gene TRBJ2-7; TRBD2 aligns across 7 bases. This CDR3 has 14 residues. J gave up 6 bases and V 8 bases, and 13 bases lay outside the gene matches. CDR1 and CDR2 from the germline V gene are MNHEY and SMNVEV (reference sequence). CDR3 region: CASRAGTTGSEQYF. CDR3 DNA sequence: TGTGCCAGCCGCGCTGGGACTACGGGATCCGAGCAGTACTTC.

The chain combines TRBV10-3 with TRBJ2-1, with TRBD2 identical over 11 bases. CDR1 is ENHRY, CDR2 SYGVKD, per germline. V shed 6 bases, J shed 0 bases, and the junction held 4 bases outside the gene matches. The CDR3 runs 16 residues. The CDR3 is CAIRRTSGSSYNEQFF. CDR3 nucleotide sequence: TGTGCCATCAGACGAACTAGCGGGAGCTCCTACAATGAGCAGTTCTTC.